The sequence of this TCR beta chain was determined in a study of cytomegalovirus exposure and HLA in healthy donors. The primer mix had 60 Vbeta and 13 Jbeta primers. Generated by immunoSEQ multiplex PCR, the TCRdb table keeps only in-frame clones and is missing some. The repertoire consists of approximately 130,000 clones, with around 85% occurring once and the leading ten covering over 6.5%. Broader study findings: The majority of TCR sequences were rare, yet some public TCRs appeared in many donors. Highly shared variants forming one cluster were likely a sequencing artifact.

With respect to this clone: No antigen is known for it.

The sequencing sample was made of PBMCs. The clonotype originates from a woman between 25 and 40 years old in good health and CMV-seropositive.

Here the CDR3 DNA reads TGTGCCAGCAGCCCCCAGGGTTTCGATGGCTACACCTTC. It codes for CASSPQGFDGYTF. This chain joins TRBV6-6 and TRBJ1-2; D may be TRBD1 (5 bases). Between the trimmed V and J ends, which lost 6 bases and 6 bases, there was a span of 14 bases. Germline CDR1 reads MNHNY; CDR2 reads SVGAGI (reference sequence). The CDR3 covers 13 residues.